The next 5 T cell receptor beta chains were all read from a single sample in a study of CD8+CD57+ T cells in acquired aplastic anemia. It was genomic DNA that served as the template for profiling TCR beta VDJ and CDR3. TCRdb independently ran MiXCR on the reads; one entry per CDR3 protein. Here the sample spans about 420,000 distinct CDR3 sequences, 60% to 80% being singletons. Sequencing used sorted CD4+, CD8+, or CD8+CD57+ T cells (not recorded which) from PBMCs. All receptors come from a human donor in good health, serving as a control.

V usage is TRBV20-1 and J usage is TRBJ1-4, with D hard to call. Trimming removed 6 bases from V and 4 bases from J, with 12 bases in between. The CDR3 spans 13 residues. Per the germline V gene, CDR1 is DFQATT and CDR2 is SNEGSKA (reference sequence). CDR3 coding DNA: TGCAGTGCGATGGACGGAAATAATGAAAAACTGTTTTTT. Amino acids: CSAMDGNNEKLFF.

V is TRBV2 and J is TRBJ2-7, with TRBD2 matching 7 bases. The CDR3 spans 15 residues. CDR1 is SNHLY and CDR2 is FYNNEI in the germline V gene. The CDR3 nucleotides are TGTACCGCTAGCTCCAACAGGAGCGGGAACTACGAGCAGTACTTC. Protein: CTASSNRSGNYEQYF. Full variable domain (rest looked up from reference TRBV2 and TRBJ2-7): EPEVTQTPSHQVTQMGQEVILRCVPISNHLYFYWYRQILGQKVEFLVSFYNNEISEKSEIFDDQFSVERPDGSNFTLKIRSTKLEDSAMYFCTASSNRSGNYEQYFGPGTRLTVT.

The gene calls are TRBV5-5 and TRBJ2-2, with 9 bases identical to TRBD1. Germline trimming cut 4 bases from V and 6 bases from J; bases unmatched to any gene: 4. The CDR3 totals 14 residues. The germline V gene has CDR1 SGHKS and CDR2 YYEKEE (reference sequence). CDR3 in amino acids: CASSPGTGPGELFF. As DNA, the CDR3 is TGTGCCAGCAGCCCCGGGACAGGGCCCGGGGAGCTGTTTTTT. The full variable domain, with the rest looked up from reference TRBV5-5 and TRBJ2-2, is DAGVTQSPTHLIKTRGQQVTLRCSPISGHKSVSWYQQVLGQGPQFIFQYYEKEERGRGNFPDRFSARQFPNYSSELNVNALLLGDSALYLCASSPGTGPGELFFGEGSRLTVL.

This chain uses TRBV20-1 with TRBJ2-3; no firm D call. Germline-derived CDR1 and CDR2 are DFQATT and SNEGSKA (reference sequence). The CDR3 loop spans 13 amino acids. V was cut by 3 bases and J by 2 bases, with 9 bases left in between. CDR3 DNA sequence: TGCAGTGCTAGTGACACCCACACAGATACGCAGTATTTT. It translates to CSASDTHTDTQYF.

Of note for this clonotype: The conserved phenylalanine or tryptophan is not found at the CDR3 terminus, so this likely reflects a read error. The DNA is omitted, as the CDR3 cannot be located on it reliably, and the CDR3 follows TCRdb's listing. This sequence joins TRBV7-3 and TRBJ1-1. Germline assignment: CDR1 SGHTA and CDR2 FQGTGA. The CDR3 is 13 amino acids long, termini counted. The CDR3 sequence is CASSLKGNEQYFG.